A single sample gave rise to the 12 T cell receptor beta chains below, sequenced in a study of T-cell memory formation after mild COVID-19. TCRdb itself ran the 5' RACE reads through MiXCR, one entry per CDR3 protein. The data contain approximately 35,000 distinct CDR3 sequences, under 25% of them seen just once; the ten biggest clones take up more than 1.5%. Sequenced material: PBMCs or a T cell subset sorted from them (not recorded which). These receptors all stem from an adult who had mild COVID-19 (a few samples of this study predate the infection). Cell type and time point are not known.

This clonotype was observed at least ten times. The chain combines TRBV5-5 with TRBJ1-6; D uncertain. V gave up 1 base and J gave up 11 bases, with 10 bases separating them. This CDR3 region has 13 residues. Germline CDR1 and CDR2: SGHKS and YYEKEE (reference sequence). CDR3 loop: CASSLTGMPPLHF. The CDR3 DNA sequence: TGTGCCAGCAGCTTGACGGGGATGCCACCCCTCCACTTT. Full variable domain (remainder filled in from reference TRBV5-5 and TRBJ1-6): DAGVTQSPTHLIKTRGQQVTLRCSPISGHKSVSWYQQVLGQGPQFIFQYYEKEERGRGNFPDRFSARQFPNYSSELNVNALLLGDSALYLCASSLTGMPPLHFGNGTRLTVT.

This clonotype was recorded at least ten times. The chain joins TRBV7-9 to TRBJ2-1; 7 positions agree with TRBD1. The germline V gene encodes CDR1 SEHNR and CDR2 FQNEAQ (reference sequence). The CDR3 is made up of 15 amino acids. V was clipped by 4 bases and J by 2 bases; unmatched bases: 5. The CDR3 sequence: CASSSGTATYNEQFF. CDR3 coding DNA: TGTGCCAGCAGCTCAGGGACAGCTACCTACAATGAGCAGTTCTTC. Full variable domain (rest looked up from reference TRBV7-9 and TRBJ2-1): DTGVSQNPRHKITKRGQNVTFRCDPISEHNRLYWYRQTLGQGPEFLTYFQNEAQLEKSRLLSDRFSAERPKGSFSTLEIQRTEQGDSAMYLCASSSGTATYNEQFFGPGTRLTVL.

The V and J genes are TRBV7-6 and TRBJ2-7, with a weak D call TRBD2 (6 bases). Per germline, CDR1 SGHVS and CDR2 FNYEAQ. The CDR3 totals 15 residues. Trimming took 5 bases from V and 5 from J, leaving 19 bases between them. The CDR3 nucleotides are TGTGCCAGCAGCAAAAAGCAGGGTTGGGGGGACGAGCAGTACTTC. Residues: CASSKKQGWGDEQYF.

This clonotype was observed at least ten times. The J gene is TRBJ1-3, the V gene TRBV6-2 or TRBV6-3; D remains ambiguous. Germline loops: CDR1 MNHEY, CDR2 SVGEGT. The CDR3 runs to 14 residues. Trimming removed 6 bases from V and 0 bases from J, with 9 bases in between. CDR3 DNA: TGTGCCAGCAGCGAGCCCCACTCTGGAAACACCATATATTTT. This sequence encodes CASSEPHSGNTIYF.

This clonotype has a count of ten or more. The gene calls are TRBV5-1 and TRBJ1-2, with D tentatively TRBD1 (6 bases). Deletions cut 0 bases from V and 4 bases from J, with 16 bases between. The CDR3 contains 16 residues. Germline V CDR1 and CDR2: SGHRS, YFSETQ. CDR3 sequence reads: CASSLGHRDILYGYTF. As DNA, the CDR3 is TGCGCCAGCAGCTTGGGTCACCGGGACATCCTCTATGGCTACACCTTC.

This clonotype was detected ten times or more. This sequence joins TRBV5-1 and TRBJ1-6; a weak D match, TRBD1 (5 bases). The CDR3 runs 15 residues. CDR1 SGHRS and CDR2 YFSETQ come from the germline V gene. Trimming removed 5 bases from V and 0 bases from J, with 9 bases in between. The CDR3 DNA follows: TGCGCCAGCAGGCCAGGGAGCTCCTATAATTCACCCCTCCACTTT. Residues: CASRPGSSYNSPLHF. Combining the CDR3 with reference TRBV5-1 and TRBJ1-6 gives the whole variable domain KAGVTQTPRYLIKTRGQQVTLSCSPISGHRSVSWYQQTPGQGLQFLFEYFSETQRNKGNFPGRFSGRQFSNSRSEMNVSTLELGDSALYLCASRPGSSYNSPLHFGNGTRLTVT.

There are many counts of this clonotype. The CDR3 loop is CASSLMTTRSYNEQFF. CDR3 DNA: TGTGCCAGCTCACTCATGACAACCCGCTCCTACAATGAGCAGTTCTTC. This sequence joins TRBV18 and TRBJ2-1, with D uncertain. The CDR3 covers 16 residues. Germline V gene sequence: CDR1 KGHSH, CDR2 LQKENI. Deletions cut 4 bases from V and 0 bases from J, with 13 bases between.

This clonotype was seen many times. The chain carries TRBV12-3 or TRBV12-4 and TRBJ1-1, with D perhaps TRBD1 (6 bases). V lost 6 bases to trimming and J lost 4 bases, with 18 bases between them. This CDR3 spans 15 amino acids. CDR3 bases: TGTGCCAGCAGGCCCTCGTTAGGGGGAGGCACTGAAGCTTTCTTT. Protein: CASRPSLGGGTEAFF.

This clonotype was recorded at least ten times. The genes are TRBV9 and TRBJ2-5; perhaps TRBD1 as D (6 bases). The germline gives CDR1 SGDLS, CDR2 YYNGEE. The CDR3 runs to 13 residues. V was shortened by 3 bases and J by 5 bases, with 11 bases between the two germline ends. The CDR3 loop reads CASSGGPKETQYF. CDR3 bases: TGTGCCAGCAGCGGGGGGCCGAAGGAGACCCAGTACTTC.

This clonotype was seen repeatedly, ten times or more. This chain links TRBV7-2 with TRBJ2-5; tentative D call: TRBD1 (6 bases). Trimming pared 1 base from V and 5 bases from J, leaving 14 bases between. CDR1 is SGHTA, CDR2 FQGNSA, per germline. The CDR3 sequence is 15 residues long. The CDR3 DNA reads TGTGCCAGCAGCTTAGGGAATCAGGGGTCCGAGACCCAGTACTTC. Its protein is CASSLGNQGSETQYF.

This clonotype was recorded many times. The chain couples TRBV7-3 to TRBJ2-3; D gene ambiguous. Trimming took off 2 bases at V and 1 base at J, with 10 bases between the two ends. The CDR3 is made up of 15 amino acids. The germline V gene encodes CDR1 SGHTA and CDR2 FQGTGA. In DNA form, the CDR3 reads TGTGCCAGCAGCTTAGGTCCCTCTGGCACAGATACGCAGTATTTT. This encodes CASSLGPSGTDTQYF.

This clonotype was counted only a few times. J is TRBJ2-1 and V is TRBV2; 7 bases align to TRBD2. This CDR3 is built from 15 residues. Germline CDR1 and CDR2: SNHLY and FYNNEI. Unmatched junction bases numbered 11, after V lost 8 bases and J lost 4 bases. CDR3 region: CASREARPAYNEQFF. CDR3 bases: TGTGCCAGCCGGGAGGCGAGGCCCGCATACAATGAGCAGTTCTTC.